This TCR beta chain was captured by sequencing in a study of blood T cells in healthy people across ages (dated by TCRdb to the mid-2010s). Turning to the overall study: In model experiments, roughly one uniquely barcoded TCR beta cDNA molecule per two T cells was captured by template switching. To track age-related changes in TCR beta repertoire diversity, the study relied on deep sequencing normalized with unique cDNA molecular identifiers. Four age groups were formed from the donors: young (average approximately 15 years), middle-aged (more than 35), aged (approximately 60) and long-lived (approximately 80). Donors of different ages were randomly distributed across sequencing lanes to avoid experimental bias. For two donors (one aged 18 to 29 and one aged 80 or older), the study analyzed two additional independent replicas of 1 million unique cDNA reads from the same blood draw. What the research found in general, with its limitations: Compared with the aged group, the long-lived group had more naive CD4+ T cells, fewer expanded clones and increased TCR diversity, suggesting age selection. Observed TCR beta diversity per million T cells fell roughly linearly with age, and a significant reduction was already apparent by age approximately 40. Bulk unsorted PBMC profiling prevented conclusive comparison of naive and antigen-experienced compartments. A strong correlation was found between observed TCR beta diversity and the percentage of naive T cells measured by flow cytometry. Estimates of total diversity based on one million sequenced T cells were regarded as lower bounds and as underestimates. Donor CMV infection status was unknown, potentially confounding age-related changes in expanded clonotypes.

As concerns this clonotype: Its antigen is unknown. Base-call qualities are not available, and no considerably larger clone is one nucleotide away.

Looking up the germline V gene yields CDR1 SGDLS and CDR2 YYNGEE. V is cut back by 4 bases and J by 4 bases, with 9 bases in the junction unmatched. From the cysteine through the phenylalanine, the CDR3 covers 16 amino acids. The CDR3 DNA has 48 bases and is translated from base 1. Systemically healthy Caucasian individuals from Russia, approximately 39 in total and aged roughly 6 to 95 years, were included as donors. Each donor gave 8 to 10 milliliters of peripheral blood, collected into EDTA-treated Vacutainer tubes. Ficoll-Paque density-gradient centrifugation was used to isolate PBMCs, with at least 6.5 million per sample. Total RNA, at least 5.5 micrograms per sample, was extracted from PBMCs with Trizol reagent. The percentages of naive CD45RAhigh/CD27high T cells were determined by flow cytometry on a PBMC aliquot from every donor. Receptor amplification or capture employed 5' RACE. TCRdb names Illumina HiSeq 2500 as the instrument used. The second PCR ran for about 7 to 11 cycles and used a J-beta primer mix along with a sample-barcoded 5' primer. Each TCR beta cDNA molecule received a unique molecular identifier from a template-switch 5' adaptor carrying 12 random nucleotides. Each sample yielded at least 2.5 million CDR3-containing paired-end reads. First-strand cDNA synthesis was performed from all RNA using the Mint cDNA synthesis kit, with priming by a TRBC-specific oligonucleotide. Following uracil-DNA glycosylase treatment, all cDNA underwent a first 18-cycle PCR with the universal primers M1SS and BC2_uni_R. In the authors' own workflow: Each sample was normalized by randomly selecting 1 million high-quality reads, each carrying a distinct molecular identifier. Reads with shared molecular identifiers were discarded instead of being binned into consensus sequences. CDR3 identification, clonotype clustering and error correction used MiTCR with a Q25 quality threshold and the strictest error-elimination algorithm. A nonparametric unseen species model with Euler transformation was used to estimate a lower bound on total TCR beta diversity. Clones were called with MiXCR by TCRdb after fastp trimmed the public reads at Q25, and only in-frame beta chains were retained. CDR3 protein sequences are deduplicated, and each keeps its most common genes and DNA. The V and J calls, along with clone size, are taken from TCRdb and not from the paper's own processing. The sample table holds roughly 1.5 million distinct CDR3 sequences, of which around 40% were seen once. The top ten constitute roughly 3.7% of the sample.

This chain joins TRBV9 to TRBJ2-3; TRBD1 matches 10 bases in the middle. The sample was blood. The sequence was collected from a woman aged 18-29 years in good health. For the CDR3, the sequence is CASSPAWDRGPDTQYF. The DNA is as follows: TGTGCCAGCAGCCCCGCTTGGGACAGGGGTCCAGATACGCAGTATTTT.